These 32 T cell receptor beta chains share one sample of origin, sequenced in a study of OX40 agonist ivuxolimab in advanced cancers. Sequencing used immunoSEQ multiplex PCR; TCRdb keeps in-frame clones, though not all of them. The sample holds 30,000 to 35,000 clones; 80% to 85% are singletons and the top ten take 1.5% to 2%. The source was CD4+ or CD8+ T cells sorted from blood, collected in a trial of the OX40 agonist ivuxolimab. The receptor source for this set is an adult with an advanced solid tumor such as melanoma, head and neck, liver or kidney cancer.

The V call is TRBV7-2, the J call TRBJ2-7; 9 bases are a match to TRBD2. Germline-derived CDR1 and CDR2 are SGHTA and FQGNSA. CDR3 length: 15 residues. Trimming took 8 bases from V and 5 from J; bases not matched to a gene: 13. CDR3 residues: CASAPARGGRDEQYF. Written as DNA, the CDR3 is TGTGCCAGCGCCCCCGCAAGGGGCGGGAGGGACGAGCAGTACTTC.

V gene TRBV5-1 combines with J gene TRBJ2-5; D is possibly TRBD2 (5 bases). The CDR3 extends over 14 amino acids. V lost 0 bases, J lost 6 bases, and 12 bases lay in between. Germline CDR1 and CDR2: SGHRS and YFSETQ. The CDR3 bases are TGCGCCAGCAGCTTGGACCTAGCTGGGCAGACCCAGTACTTC. This translates into CASSLDLAGQTQYF.

This chain connects TRBV10-1 to TRBJ1-1, with D possibly TRBD1 on 6 matching bases. Deletions cut 4 bases from V and 4 bases from J, with 13 bases between. The CDR3 runs 14 residues. Germline loops: CDR1 WNHNN, CDR2 SYGVQD (reference sequence). DNA for the CDR3: TGCGCCAGCAGTGTCCCTGGGGGGCTCACTGAAGCTTTCTTT. It yields the protein CASSVPGGLTEAFF.

This chain joins TRBV6-4 and TRBJ1-1; 7 nucleotides agree with TRBD1. The CDR3 length is 15 residues. Germline V gene data show CDR1 as MRHNA and CDR2 as SNTAGT. The V segment lost 4 bases and the J segment 4 bases; nucleotides outside the gene matches: 9. The CDR3 loop reads CASSVKGGAGTEAFF. CDR3 nucleotides: TGTGCCAGCAGTGTGAAAGGGGGCGCAGGCACTGAAGCTTTCTTT.

DNA of the CDR3: TGTGCCAGCAGCCTTCACGGCGCCCCCTACGAGCAGTACTTC. Its protein product is CASSLHGAPYEQYF. V gene TRBV2 combines with J gene TRBJ2-7; D not resolved. The V and J ends lost 6 bases and 2 bases respectively, with 14 bases between them. Germline loops: CDR1 SNHLY, CDR2 FYNNEI. The CDR3 runs to 14 residues. Supplemented by reference TRBV2 and TRBJ2-7, the full variable domain reads EPEVTQTPSHQVTQMGQEVILRCVPISNHLYFYWYRQILGQKVEFLVSFYNNEISEKSEIFDDQFSVERPDGSNFTLKIRSTKLEDSAMYFCASSLHGAPYEQYFGPGTRLTVT.

The rearrangement uses TRBV2 and TRBJ2-5; D call uncertain. Germline CDR1 reads SNHLY; CDR2 reads FYNNEI. Trimming took 10 bases from V and 1 from J, leaving 13 bases between them. This CDR3 contains 13 residues. CDR3 coding DNA: TGTGCCACCCGTCGGGCGCCCCAAGAGACCCAGTACTTC. This encodes CATRRAPQETQYF.

The gene calls are TRBV29-1 and TRBJ2-2; 7 bases map to TRBD1. Trimming cost V 2 bases and J 4 bases; bases outside gene matches: 10. Germline V CDR1 and CDR2: SQVTM, ANQGSEA. The CDR3 is made up of 16 amino acids. The CDR3 loop reads CSVENTGVGATGELFF. CDR3 in DNA: TGCAGCGTTGAAAATACAGGGGTGGGGGCCACCGGGGAGCTGTTTTTT.

V usage is TRBV6-5 and J usage is TRBJ2-1, with 9 nucleotides matching TRBD2. The germline V gene encodes CDR1 MNHEY and CDR2 SVGAGI. With V trimmed by 6 bases and J by 7 bases, 10 bases remained unmatched. The CDR3 sequence is 15 residues long. CDR3 sequence reads: CASSPGGGRANEQFF. The CDR3 DNA reads TGTGCCAGCAGCCCCGGGGGCGGGAGGGCGAATGAGCAGTTCTTC.

CDR3 sequence reads: CASSYRGAQGINGYTF. The CDR3 nucleotides read TGTGCCAGCAGCTACCGGGGTGCACAGGGGATAAATGGCTACACCTTC. The gene calls are TRBV7-2 and TRBJ1-2; TRBD1 agrees at 7 bases. This CDR3 contains 16 residues. Looked up from germline, CDR1 is SGHTA and CDR2 is FQGNSA. The V gene end was trimmed by 4 bases and the J gene end by 6 bases; junction bases not matched to a gene: 14.

This clone was seen a few times. In nucleotides, the CDR3 is TGCAGCGTTGAAGGGACAACCGCAACTAATGAAAAACTGTTTTTT. It specifies CSVEGTTATNEKLFF. The chain combines TRBV29-1 with TRBJ1-4, with D tentatively TRBD1 (5 bases). Germline V lookup: CDR1 SQVTM, CDR2 ANQGSEA. V was trimmed by 1 base and J by 0 bases, leaving 9 bases between them. The CDR3 totals 15 residues.

CDR3 DNA: TGCGCCAGCAGCTTGGCAGGGGGGGCGGGCAATGAGCAGTTCTTC. Translating gives CASSLAGGAGNEQFF. V and J are TRBV5-1 and TRBJ2-1, with D tentatively TRBD1 or TRBD2 (7 bases each). Germline CDR1 is SGHRS and CDR2 is YFSETQ. Trimming shortened V by 0 bases and J by 6 bases, and 13 bases separated the two germline ends. This CDR3 comprises 15 residues.

J is TRBJ1-1 and V is TRBV7-9, with a possible D match to TRBD1 (6 bases). The germline V gene has CDR1 SEHNR and CDR2 FQNEAQ (reference sequence). This CDR3 is 15 amino acids long. Trimming shortened V by 2 bases and J by 5 bases, and 15 bases separated the two germline ends. The DNA of the CDR3 is TGTGCCAGCAGCTTAAAGAGGGGGGCTGGAACTGAAGCTTTCTTT. The encoded protein is CASSLKRGAGTEAFF. Looking up the rest from reference TRBV7-9 and TRBJ1-1 gives the full variable domain: DTGVSQNPRHKITKRGQNVTFRCDPISEHNRLYWYRQTLGQGPEFLTYFQNEAQLEKSRLLSDRFSAERPKGSFSTLEIQRTEQGDSAMYLCASSLKRGAGTEAFFGQGTRLTVV.

The chain employs TRBV6-1 and TRBJ2-1, with D possibly matching TRBD2 (6 bases). Germline-derived CDR1 and CDR2 are MNHNS and SASEGT. V was trimmed by 2 bases and J by 6 bases, leaving 11 bases between them. CDR3 size: 14 residues. The CDR3 sequence: CASSERVGGNEQFF. CDR3 nucleotide sequence: TGTGCCAGCAGTGAAAGGGTGGGGGGCAATGAGCAGTTCTTC.

The genes are TRBV18 and TRBJ1-4; 8 bases match TRBD1. The V and J ends lost 4 bases and 4 bases, in that order; junction bases with no gene match: 2. This CDR3 is built from 14 residues. Germline V gives CDR1 KGHSH, CDR2 LQKENI. The CDR3 is CASSRQGNNEKLFF. In DNA, the CDR3 is TGTGCCAGCTCACGACAGGGGAATAATGAAAAACTGTTTTTT. The full variable domain, its missing parts supplied by reference TRBV18 and TRBJ1-4, is NAGVMQNPRHLVRRRGQEARLRCSPMKGHSHVYWYRQLPEEGLKFMVYLQKENIIDESGMPKERFSAEFPKEGPSILRIQQVVRGDSAAYFCASSRQGNNEKLFFGSGTQLSVL.

The V call is TRBV6-1, the J call TRBJ2-2, with D possibly being TRBD1 (5 bases). CDR3 length equals 15 residues. The germline V and J ends were trimmed by 5 bases and 0 bases, with 10 bases remaining between them. Germline CDR1 is MNHNS and CDR2 is SASEGT. The CDR3 loop is CASSQDRSNTGELFF. The CDR3 nucleotides read TGTGCCAGCAGTCAAGACAGATCGAACACCGGGGAGCTGTTTTTT.

This chain links TRBV9 with TRBJ1-5; D unclear. This CDR3 has 14 amino acids. Germline values: CDR1 SGDLS, CDR2 YYNGEE. V lost 0 bases to trimming and J lost 6 bases, with 10 bases between them. CDR3 DNA: TGTGCCAGCAGCGTAGGACAAGAGGGTCAGCCCCAGCATTTT. Its translation is CASSVGQEGQPQHF.

The CDR3 bases are TGTGCCAGCAGGGGACAGCGTACATGGGAGACCCAGTACTTC. This codes for CASRGQRTWETQYF. The chain recombines TRBV11-2 with TRBJ2-5, with 7 bases identical to TRBD1. CDR1 and CDR2 (germline): SGHAT, FQNNGV. The junction had 9 bases not matched to a gene; V was cut back by 6 bases and J by 5 bases. This CDR3 is built from 14 residues.

This clone was recorded once. This chain connects TRBV27 to TRBJ2-4, with TRBD2 identical over 10 bases. Germline V gives CDR1 MNHEY, CDR2 SMNVEV (reference sequence). J gave up 1 base and V 1 base, and 7 bases lay outside the gene matches. This CDR3 has 18 residues. This chain's CDR3 is CASSLFSAGGVAKNIQYF. The CDR3 DNA reads as TGTGCCAGCAGTTTATTCTCAGCGGGAGGGGTGGCCAAAAACATTCAGTACTTC.

This chain connects TRBV18 to TRBJ1-3; 7 nucleotides align to TRBD1. Losses at the gene ends were 2 bases for V and 3 bases for J; bases not matched to a gene: 1. The CDR3 spans 14 residues. Germline-derived CDR1 and CDR2 are KGHSH and LQKENI. CDR3 amino acids: CASSPGDSGNTIYF. The CDR3 nucleotides are TGTGCCAGCTCACCAGGGGACAGTGGAAACACCATATATTTT.

This clone has a handful of counts. This rearrangement joins TRBV6-1 to TRBJ1-1; D possibly corresponds to TRBD1 (5 bases). V was shortened by 7 bases and J by 1 base, with 10 bases between the two germline ends. This CDR3 has 13 residues. The germline V gene encodes CDR1 MNHNS and CDR2 SASEGT. In DNA form, the CDR3 reads TGTGCCAGCACCCGGACATGGAACACTGAAGCTTTCTTT. Its translation is CASTRTWNTEAFF.

The V and J genes are TRBV28 and TRBJ1-1; D gene ambiguous. Germline CDR1 and CDR2: MDHEN and SYDVKM. The length of the CDR3 is 13 residues. With 1 base removed from V and 8 bases from J, the gap between germline ends came to 11 bases. This chain's CDR3 is CASSLFFPPEAFF. In DNA, the CDR3 is TGTGCCAGCAGTTTATTTTTTCCACCAGAAGCTTTCTTT.

This rearrangement joins TRBV28 to TRBJ2-7; 12 nucleotides line up with TRBD1. Losses at the gene ends were 8 bases for V and 0 bases for J; bases not matched to a gene: 8. The CDR3 contains 16 residues. Germline V gives CDR1 MDHEN, CDR2 SYDVKM. The CDR3 protein is CASLGQGARSSYEQYF. Here the CDR3 DNA reads TGTGCCAGCCTGGGACAGGGGGCCCGTAGCTCCTACGAGCAGTACTTC.

This clone was detected only a few times. CDR3 sequence: CASSPQGAGNQPQHF. For the CDR3, the DNA is TGTGCCAGCAGTCCACAGGGGGCGGGCAATCAGCCCCAGCATTTT. V gene TRBV28 combines with J gene TRBJ1-5; 9 positions match TRBD1. Germline CDR1 MDHEN, CDR2 SYDVKM. The CDR3 is 15 amino acids. Losses at the gene ends were 5 bases for V and 2 bases for J; bases not matched to a gene: 4.

The V call is TRBV6-1, the J call TRBJ1-2; D uncertain. Germline values: CDR1 MNHNS, CDR2 SASEGT. The CDR3 sequence is 12 residues long. V lost 2 bases and J 4 bases, leaving 5 bases between the germline ends. CDR3 in DNA: TGTGCCAGCAGTGAAAGAAGCTATGGCTACACCTTC. Its protein is CASSERSYGYTF.

This chain uses TRBV19 with TRBJ1-2; 8 bases are shared with TRBD1. With V trimmed by 5 bases and J by 4 bases, 6 bases remained unmatched. CDR3 length equals 14 residues. Per the germline V gene, CDR1 is LNHDA and CDR2 is SQIVND (reference sequence). The CDR3 DNA reads as TGTGCCAGTAGTGTGGGACAGGCCATCTATGGCTACACCTTC. This gives the protein CASSVGQAIYGYTF.

The V and J genes are TRBV6-6 and TRBJ2-7; D call uncertain. CDR3 length: 11 amino acids. Trimming shortened V by 2 bases and J by 8 bases, and 7 bases separated the two germline ends. Germline V lookup: CDR1 MNHNY, CDR2 SVGAGI (reference sequence). Here the CDR3 reads CASSYLRKQYF. The CDR3 coding sequence is TGTGCCAGCAGTTACCTACGGAAGCAGTACTTC.

This clone was observed a few times. V gene TRBV10-1 combines with J gene TRBJ2-1; D is possibly TRBD1 (7 bases). This CDR3 is built from 16 residues. V was shortened by 0 bases and J by 6 bases, with 15 bases between the two germline ends. CDR1 and CDR2 from the germline V gene are WNHNN and SYGVQD (reference sequence). In DNA form, the CDR3 reads TGCGCCAGCAGTGAGTCGAGGGGGGACAGAAGCAATGAGCAGTTCTTC. Amino acid sequence: CASSESRGDRSNEQFF.

The chain employs TRBV14 and TRBJ1-5, with unresolved D. CDR3 size: 13 residues. Per the germline V gene, CDR1 is SGHDN and CDR2 is FVKESK. Trimming removed 1 base at V and 4 bases at J, with 5 bases between. DNA of the CDR3: TGTGCCAGCAGCCAAGCCTGGAATCAGCCCCAGCATTTT. Protein product: CASSQAWNQPQHF. Full variable domain (remainder filled in from reference TRBV14 and TRBJ1-5): EAGVTQFPSHSVIEKGQTVTLRCDPISGHDNLYWYRRVMGKEIKFLLHFVKESKQDESGMPNNRFLAERTGGTYSTLKVQPAELEDSGVYFCASSQAWNQPQHFGDGTRLSIL.

The J gene is TRBJ2-7, the V gene TRBV6-5, with a possible D match to TRBD2 (6 bases). Germline CDR1 and CDR2: MNHEY and SVGAGI. The length of the CDR3 is 14 residues. The germline V and J ends were trimmed by 1 base and 2 bases, with 9 bases remaining between them. The CDR3 loop reads CASSYLGGTYEQYF. The CDR3 bases are TGTGCCAGCAGTTACTTGGGGGGAACCTACGAGCAGTACTTC.

This chain connects TRBV5-5 to TRBJ2-3; D might be TRBD1 (5 bases). The V end was cut by 0 bases, the J end by 6 bases, with 11 bases between. The CDR3 totals 14 residues. The V gene's germline CDR1 is SGHKS and CDR2 YYEKEE (reference sequence). CDR3 loop: CASSLGGSSDTQYF. CDR3 DNA: TGTGCCAGCAGCTTGGGGGGCTCCTCGGATACGCAGTATTTT. Drawing the rest from reference TRBV5-5 and TRBJ2-3, the complete variable domain is DAGVTQSPTHLIKTRGQQVTLRCSPISGHKSVSWYQQVLGQGPQFIFQYYEKEERGRGNFPDRFSARQFPNYSSELNVNALLLGDSALYLCASSLGGSSDTQYFGPGTRLTVL.

V is TRBV25-1 and J is TRBJ1-2; D not resolved. The germline V and J ends were trimmed by 2 bases and 4 bases, with 11 bases remaining between them. This CDR3 region has 14 residues. In germline, CDR1 is MGHDK, CDR2 SYGVNS. The DNA of the CDR3 is TGTGCCAGCAGTGAAGAGGGAAGGGCCTATGGCTACACCTTC. Encoded protein: CASSEEGRAYGYTF.

A single count supports this clone. The genes are TRBV4-1 and TRBJ1-4; no definite D call. Germline assignment: CDR1 MGHRA and CDR2 YSYEKL. The CDR3 covers 15 residues. V was trimmed by 3 bases and J by 3 bases, leaving 11 bases between them. CDR3 region: CASSQAGFSNEKLFF. The CDR3 DNA reads TGCGCCAGCAGCCAGGCAGGCTTTTCTAATGAAAAACTGTTTTTT.